This T cell receptor (beta chain) was sequenced during a study of shared clonotypes between healthy human individuals. V lost 4 bases, J lost 3 bases, and 17 bases stayed unmatched. The V gene's germline CDR1 is SQVTM and CDR2 ANQGSEA. The CDR3 has 17 amino acids. The data were produced by immunoSEQ multiplex PCR, yet TCRdb's version contains in-frame clones alone and is incomplete. This sample has about 600,000 clones; 70% to 80% occur once, and the top ten carry about 12%. Specimen: PBMCs. This clonotype was obtained from a middle-aged woman in good health. Some clones in this sample may be carry-over from other donors' samples. The gene calls are TRBV29-1 and TRBJ1-1, with 7 positions matching TRBD1. The CDR3 bases are TGCAGCGTTGCCCAATCCCATAGACAGGGCTTCGACACTGAAGCTTTCTTT. Encoded protein: CSVAQSHRQGFDTEAFF. Variable domain in full (rest from reference TRBV29-1 and TRBJ1-1): SAVISQKPSRDICQRGTSLTIQCQVDSQVTMMFWYRQQPGQSLTLIATANQGSEATYESGFVIDKFPISRPNLTFSTLTVSNMSPEDSSIYLCSVAQSHRQGFDTEAFFGQGTRLTVV.